Listed below are T cell receptor beta chains from one sample, sequenced in a study of early T cells in non-severe SARS-CoV-2 infection. Each CDR3 protein is one row after TCRdb ran MiXCR on the 5' RACE reads. In the table there are tens of thousands of distinct CDR3 sequences, approximately 13% of which are singletons. The specimen sequenced was whole blood. These receptors all come from an adult who was a healthcare worker with PCR-confirmed SARS-CoV-2 infection or an uninfected control (not recorded which). Both conserved end residues are part of each CDR3. The D gene is left open where the match is weak. Expanded clones are given a class, and other clones once, few, many or no size at all.

TRBV6-5	TRBJ2-3	NA	NA	TGTGCCAGCAGGGACGGAGGGTCCACAGATACGCAGTATTTT	CASRDGGSTDTQYF
TRBV28	TRBJ2-2	NA	NA	TGTGCCAGCAGCCCATCTTCGACTAACACCGGGGAGCTGTTTTTT	CASSPSSTNTGELFF
TRBV5-5	TRBJ2-1	NA	few	TGTGCCAGCAGCCTACGACCCCGCCCCAATGAGCAGTTCTTC	CASSLRPRPNEQFF
TRBV20-1	TRBJ2-2	TRBD1	NA	TGCAGTGCGGACAGGGGGCGAGGCACCGGGGAGCTGTTTTTT	CSADRGRGTGELFF
TRBV6-4	TRBJ1-1	NA	many	TGTGCCAGCAGTGCCGAACAGAGAACACTGAAGCTTTTCTTT	CASSAEQRTLKLFF
TRBV7-9	TRBJ2-7	NA	few	TGTGCCAGCAGCTTAACAATGAGGGACGAGCAGTACTTC	CASSLTMRDEQYF
TRBV7-2	TRBJ2-1	TRBD2	medium-sized	TGTGCCAGCAGCGTAGCGGGGGGGCCAGCAAATGAGCAGTTCTTC	CASSVAGGPANEQFF
TRBV5-1	TRBJ2-2	TRBD2	NA	TGCGCCAGCAGCTTGGCAGGCCTAGCGGGAGTCACCGGGGAGCTGTTTTTT	CASSLAGLAGVTGELFF
TRBV7-9	TRBJ1-5	TRBD1	many	TGTGCCAGCAGCTCCGGGACAGGGGTATATCAGCCCCAGCATTTT	CASSSGTGVYQPQHF
TRBV6-6	TRBJ2-7	NA	NA	TGTGCCAGCAGCTTCGCTGACGAGCAGTACTTC	CASSFADEQYF
TRBV27	TRBJ2-7	NA	NA	TGTGCCAGCAGTTTTATAAAAGCCCAGATAGCGTCTACCTACGAGCAGTACTTC	CASSFIKAQIASTYEQYF
TRBV28	TRBJ1-5	TRBD1	many	TGTGCCAGCAGTATTCGCGACAGGGCCTATCAGCCCCAGCATTTT	CASSIRDRAYQPQHF
TRBV4-1	TRBJ2-5	NA	many	TGCGCCAGCAGCCAAGGCAGCCAAGAGACCCAGTACTTC	CASSQGSQETQYF
TRBV28	TRBJ1-3	TRBD1	NA	TGTGCCAGCAGTCCGTGGACAGGGGACTCTGGAAACACCATATATTTT	CASSPWTGDSGNTIYF
TRBV7-9	TRBJ1-5	NA	many	TGTGCCGGGGGTAGGGATCAGCCCCAGCATTTT	CAGGRDQPQHF
TRBV18	TRBJ1-1	TRBD1	many	TGTGCCAGCTCACCCCCGGGGAGGGGGCTTGGCACTGAAGCTTTCTTT	CASSPPGRGLGTEAFF
TRBV10-3	TRBJ2-7	TRBD1	many	TGTGCCATCAGTGAGGACAGGGGGAACGAGCAGTACTTC	CAISEDRGNEQYF
TRBV12-3/TRBV12-4	TRBJ1-1	NA	many	TGTGCCAGCAGTTTAGGCACTAGCTATAGGGACGGGGCTTTCTTT	CASSLGTSYRDGAFF
TRBV5-1	TRBJ2-1	TRBD1	many	TGCGCCAGCAGCTTTTACAGGGGCGGTAGCTCCTACAATGAGCAGTTCTTC	CASSFYRGGSSYNEQFF
TRBV11-3	TRBJ2-1	TRBD1	NA	TGTGCCAGCAGCTCGGGGACAGGGGGCGAATACAATGAGCAGTTCTTC	CASSSGTGGEYNEQFF
TRBV29-1	TRBJ2-7	NA	few	TGCAGCGTCATGGGGGGCGAGTCCTACGAGCAGTACTTC	CSVMGGESYEQYF
TRBV20-1	TRBJ1-2	NA	once	TGCAGTGCTAGAGATGGGAACTTAGCTAACTATGGCTACACCTTC	CSARDGNLANYGYTF
TRBV28	TRBJ1-4	TRBD1	many	TGTGCCAGCAGGCCGGGACAGGGTGAGAGTGAAAAACTGTTTTTT	CASRPGQGESEKLFF
TRBV7-2	TRBJ2-1	NA	many	TGTGCCAGCAGCTTAGATAACTACAATGAGCAGTTCTTC	CASSLDNYNEQFF
TRBV30	TRBJ2-7	NA	many	TGTGCCTGGACCTTGTCCGGGGGCAGCGCGGACGAGCAGTACTTC	CAWTLSGGSADEQYF
TRBV28	TRBJ1-2	TRBD1	many	TGTGCCAGCAGTCTACCGTCGCAGGGGGCGAATGGCTACACCTTC	CASSLPSQGANGYTF
TRBV28	TRBJ1-5	NA	once	TGTGCCAGCAGTTTATTGCGGACAGTGGAGTATCAGCCCCAGCATTTT	CASSLLRTVEYQPQHF
TRBV4-3	TRBJ2-3	TRBD2	few	TGCGCCAGCAGCCAAGATCCAGCGGGAGGGGCAGATACGCAGTATTTT	CASSQDPAGGADTQYF
TRBV7-9	TRBJ2-1	TRBD2	NA	TGTGCCAGCAGACTAGCGGGAATATACAATGAGCAGTTCTTC	CASRLAGIYNEQFF
TRBV20-1	TRBJ2-7	NA	many	TGCAGTGCTAGGGACGGATCCTACGAGCAGTACTTC	CSARDGSYEQYF
TRBV28	TRBJ2-2	NA	many	TGTGCCAGCAGTTTAAACAGGGCTACCGGGGAGCTGTTTTTT	CASSLNRATGELFF
TRBV21-1	TRBJ1-1	NA	few	TGTGCCAGCACCCGAGGCGGACAGGGCCTTATGAACACTGAAGCTTTCTTT	CASTRGGQGLMNTEAFF
TRBV27	TRBJ2-7	NA	many	TGTGCCAGCAGCCCCGACCTCTACGAGCAGTACTTC	CASSPDLYEQYF
TRBV20-1	TRBJ1-2	NA	many	TGCAGTGCTAGCCGGGACACTAACTATGGCTACACCTTC	CSASRDTNYGYTF
TRBV5-4	TRBJ1-1	NA	NA	TGTGCCAGCAGCGTGGTGGGACGCCGGAACACTGAAGCTTTCTTT	CASSVVGRRNTEAFF
TRBV20-1	TRBJ1-1	NA	many	TGCAGTGCTAGACAGATGAACACTGAAGTTTTCTTT	CSARQMNTEVFF
TRBV15	TRBJ1-5	TRBD1	few	TGTGCCACCAGCATTCCGGACAGGGACAATCAGCCCCAGCATTTT	CATSIPDRDNQPQHF
TRBV12-3/TRBV12-4	TRBJ1-2	NA	many	TGTGCCAGCAGTCCCCGTTTATATGAGTCTGGCTACACCTTC	CASSPRLYESGYTF